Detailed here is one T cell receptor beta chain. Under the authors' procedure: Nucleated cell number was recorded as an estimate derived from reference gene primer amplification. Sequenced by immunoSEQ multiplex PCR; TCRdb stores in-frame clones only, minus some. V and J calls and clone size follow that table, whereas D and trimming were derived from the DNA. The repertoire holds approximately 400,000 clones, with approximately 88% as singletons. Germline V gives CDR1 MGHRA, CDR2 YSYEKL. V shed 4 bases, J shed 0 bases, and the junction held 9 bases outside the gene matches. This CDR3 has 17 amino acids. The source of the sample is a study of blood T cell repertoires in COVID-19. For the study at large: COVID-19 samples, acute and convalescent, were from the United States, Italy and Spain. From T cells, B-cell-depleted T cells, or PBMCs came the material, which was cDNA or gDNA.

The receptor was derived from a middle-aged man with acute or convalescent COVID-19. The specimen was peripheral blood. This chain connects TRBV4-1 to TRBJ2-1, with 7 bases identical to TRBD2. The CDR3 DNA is TGCGCCAGCAGCCCCCGGAGCGGGACGAGCTCCTACAATGAGCAGTTCTTC. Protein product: CASSPRSGTSSYNEQFF.